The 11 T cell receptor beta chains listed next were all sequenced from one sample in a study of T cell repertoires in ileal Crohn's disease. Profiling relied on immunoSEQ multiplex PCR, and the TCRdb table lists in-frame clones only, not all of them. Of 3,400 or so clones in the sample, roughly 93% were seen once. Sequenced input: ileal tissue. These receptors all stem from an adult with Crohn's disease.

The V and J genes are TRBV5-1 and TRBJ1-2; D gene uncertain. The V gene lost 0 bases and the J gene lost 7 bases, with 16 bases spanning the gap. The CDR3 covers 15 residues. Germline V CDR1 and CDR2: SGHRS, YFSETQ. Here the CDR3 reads CASSLARADSGGYTF. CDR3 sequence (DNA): TGCGCCAGCAGCTTGGCCCGGGCAGATTCCGGTGGCTACACCTTC.

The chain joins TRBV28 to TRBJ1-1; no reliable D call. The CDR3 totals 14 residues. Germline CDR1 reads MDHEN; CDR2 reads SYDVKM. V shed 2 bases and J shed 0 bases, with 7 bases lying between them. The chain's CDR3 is CASSLGRMNTEAFF. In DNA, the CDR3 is TGTGCCAGCAGTTTAGGTCGAATGAACACTGAAGCTTTCTTT.

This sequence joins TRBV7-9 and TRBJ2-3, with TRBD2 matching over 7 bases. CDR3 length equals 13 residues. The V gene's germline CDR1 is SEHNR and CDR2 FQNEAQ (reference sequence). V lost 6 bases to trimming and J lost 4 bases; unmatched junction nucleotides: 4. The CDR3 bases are TGTGCCAGCAGGGGAGGGGAGGCAGATACGCAGTATTTT. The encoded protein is CASRGGEADTQYF.

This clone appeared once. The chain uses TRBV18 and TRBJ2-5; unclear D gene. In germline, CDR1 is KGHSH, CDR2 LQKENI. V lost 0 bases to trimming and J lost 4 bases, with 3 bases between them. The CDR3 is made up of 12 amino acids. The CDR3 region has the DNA TGTGCCAGCTCACCACCTGCAGAGACCCAGTACTTC. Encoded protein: CASSPPAETQYF.

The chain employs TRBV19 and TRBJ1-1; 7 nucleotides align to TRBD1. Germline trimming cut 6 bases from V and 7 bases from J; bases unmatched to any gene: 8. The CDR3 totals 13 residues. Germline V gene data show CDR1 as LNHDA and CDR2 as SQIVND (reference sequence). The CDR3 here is CASRKGQLGEAFF. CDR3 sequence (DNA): TGTGCCAGTAGGAAGGGACAGCTCGGTGAAGCTTTCTTT. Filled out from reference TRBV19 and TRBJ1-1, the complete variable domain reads DGGITQSPKYLFRKEGQNVTLSCEQNLNHDAMYWYRQDPGQGLRLIYYSQIVNDFQKGDIAEGYSVSREKKESFPLTVTSAQKNPTAFYLCASRKGQLGEAFFGQGTRLTVV.

CDR3 DNA: TGTGCCAGCAGCAAAGATTCCGGGCGGCGCTATCAGCCCCAGCATTTT. Translating it yields CASSKDSGRRYQPQHF. The chain carries TRBV21-1 and TRBJ1-5. TRBV21-1 has pseudogene status. This CDR3 has 16 amino acids.

Written as DNA, the CDR3 is TGTGCCATCAGGACCGGGACTAGCGGCGTTAGCACAGATACGCAGTATTTT. As protein: CAIRTGTSGVSTDTQYF. V and J are TRBV10-3 and TRBJ2-3; TRBD2 agrees at 11 bases. J gave up 0 bases and V 6 bases, and 8 bases lay outside the gene matches. The germline V gene encodes CDR1 ENHRY and CDR2 SYGVKD. CDR3 length: 17 amino acids.

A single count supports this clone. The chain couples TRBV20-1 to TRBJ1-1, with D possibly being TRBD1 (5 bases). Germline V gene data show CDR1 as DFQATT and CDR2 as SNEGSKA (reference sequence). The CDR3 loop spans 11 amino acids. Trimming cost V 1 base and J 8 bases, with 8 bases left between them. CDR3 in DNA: TGCAGTGCTAGAGTTGGGGGGGAAGCTTTCTTT. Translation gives CSARVGGEAFF.

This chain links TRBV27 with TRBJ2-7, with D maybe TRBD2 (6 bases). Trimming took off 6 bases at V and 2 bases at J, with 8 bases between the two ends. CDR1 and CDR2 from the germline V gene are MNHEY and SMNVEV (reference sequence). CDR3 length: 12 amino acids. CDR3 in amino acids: CASRGGAYEQYF. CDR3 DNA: TGTGCCAGCAGGGGCGGGGCCTACGAGCAGTACTTC.

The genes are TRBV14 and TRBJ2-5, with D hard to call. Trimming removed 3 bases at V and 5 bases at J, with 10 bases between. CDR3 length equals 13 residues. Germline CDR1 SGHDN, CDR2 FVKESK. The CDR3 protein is CASSHAATETQYF. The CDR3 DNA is TGTGCCAGCAGCCACGCGGCGACGGAGACCCAGTACTTC. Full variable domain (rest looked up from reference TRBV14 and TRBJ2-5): EAGVTQFPSHSVIEKGQTVTLRCDPISGHDNLYWYRRVMGKEIKFLLHFVKESKQDESGMPNNRFLAERTGGTYSTLKVQPAELEDSGVYFCASSHAATETQYFGPGTRLLVL.

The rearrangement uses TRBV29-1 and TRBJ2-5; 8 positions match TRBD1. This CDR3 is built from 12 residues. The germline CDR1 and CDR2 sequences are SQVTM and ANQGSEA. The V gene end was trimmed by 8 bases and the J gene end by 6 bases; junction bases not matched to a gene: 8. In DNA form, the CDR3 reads TGCAGCCTAAGGACAGGGACGCAGACCCAGTACTTC. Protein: CSLRTGTQTQYF.